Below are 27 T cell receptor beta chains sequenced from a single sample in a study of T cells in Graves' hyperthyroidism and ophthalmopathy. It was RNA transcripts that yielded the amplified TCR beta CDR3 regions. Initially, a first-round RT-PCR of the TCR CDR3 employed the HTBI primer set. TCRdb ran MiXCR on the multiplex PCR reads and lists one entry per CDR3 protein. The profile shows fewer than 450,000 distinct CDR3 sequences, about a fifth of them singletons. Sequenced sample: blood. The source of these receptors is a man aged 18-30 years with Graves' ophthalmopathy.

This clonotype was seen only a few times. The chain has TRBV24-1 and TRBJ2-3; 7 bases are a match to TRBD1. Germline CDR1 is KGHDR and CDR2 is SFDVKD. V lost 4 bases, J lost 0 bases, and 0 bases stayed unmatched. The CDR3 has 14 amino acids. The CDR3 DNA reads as TGTGCCACCAGTGAACAGGGGAGCACAGATACGCAGTATTTT. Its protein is CATSEQGSTDTQYF.

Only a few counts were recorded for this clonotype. Written as DNA, the CDR3 is TGTGCCATCAGCGGGTCCTACAATGAGCAGTTCTTC. Protein: CAISGSYNEQFF. The chain has TRBV10-3 and TRBJ2-1; no clear D. The length of the CDR3 is 12 residues. V shed 6 bases and J shed 1 base, with 4 bases lying between them. Germline V gene lookup returns CDR1 ENHRY and CDR2 SYGVKD.

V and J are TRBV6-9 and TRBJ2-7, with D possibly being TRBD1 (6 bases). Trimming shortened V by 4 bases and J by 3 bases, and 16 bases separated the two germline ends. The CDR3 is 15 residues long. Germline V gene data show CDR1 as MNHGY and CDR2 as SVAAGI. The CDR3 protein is CASSSTALGGYEQYF. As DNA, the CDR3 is TGTGCCAGCAGTTCCACCGCTTTAGGGGGCTACGAGCAGTACTTC.

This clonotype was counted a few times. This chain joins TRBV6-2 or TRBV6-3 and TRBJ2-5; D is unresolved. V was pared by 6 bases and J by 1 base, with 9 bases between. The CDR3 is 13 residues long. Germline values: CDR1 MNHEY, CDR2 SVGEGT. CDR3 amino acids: CASRPRTQETQYF. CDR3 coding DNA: TGTGCCAGCAGGCCAAGGACCCAAGAGACCCAGTACTTC.

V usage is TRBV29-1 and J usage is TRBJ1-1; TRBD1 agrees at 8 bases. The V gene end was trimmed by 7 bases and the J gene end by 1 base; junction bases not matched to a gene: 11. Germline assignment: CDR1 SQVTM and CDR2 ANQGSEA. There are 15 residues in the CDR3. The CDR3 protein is CSATGVAGANTEAFF. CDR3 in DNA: TGCAGCGCGACAGGGGTAGCGGGCGCGAACACTGAAGCTTTCTTT.

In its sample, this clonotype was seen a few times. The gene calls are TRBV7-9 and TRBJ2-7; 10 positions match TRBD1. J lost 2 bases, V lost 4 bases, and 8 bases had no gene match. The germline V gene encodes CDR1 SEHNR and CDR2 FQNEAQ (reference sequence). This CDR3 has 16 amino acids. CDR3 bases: TGTGCCAGCAGCTCTACTGACAGGGGGCTGCCCTACGAGCAGTACTTC. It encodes CASSSTDRGLPYEQYF.

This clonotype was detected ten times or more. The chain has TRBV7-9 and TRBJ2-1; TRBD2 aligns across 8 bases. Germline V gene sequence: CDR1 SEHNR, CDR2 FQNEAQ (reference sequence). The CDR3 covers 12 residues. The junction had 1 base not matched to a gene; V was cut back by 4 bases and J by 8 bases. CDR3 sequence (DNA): TGTGCCAGCAGCTACGGGGGGGATGAGCAGTTCTTC. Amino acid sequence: CASSYGGDEQFF.

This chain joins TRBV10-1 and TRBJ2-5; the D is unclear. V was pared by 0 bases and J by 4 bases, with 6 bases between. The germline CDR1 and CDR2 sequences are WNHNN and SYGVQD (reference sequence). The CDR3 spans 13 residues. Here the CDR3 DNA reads TGCGCCAGCAGTGAGTCTCTGGGAGAGACCCAGTACTTC. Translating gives CASSESLGETQYF.

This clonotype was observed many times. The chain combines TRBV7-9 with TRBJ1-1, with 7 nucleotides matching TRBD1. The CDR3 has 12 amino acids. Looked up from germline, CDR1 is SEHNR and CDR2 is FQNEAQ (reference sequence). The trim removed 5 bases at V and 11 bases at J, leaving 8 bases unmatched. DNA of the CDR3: TGTGCCAGCAGCGAGAGACAGGGTTTGGCTTTCTTT. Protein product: CASSERQGLAFF.

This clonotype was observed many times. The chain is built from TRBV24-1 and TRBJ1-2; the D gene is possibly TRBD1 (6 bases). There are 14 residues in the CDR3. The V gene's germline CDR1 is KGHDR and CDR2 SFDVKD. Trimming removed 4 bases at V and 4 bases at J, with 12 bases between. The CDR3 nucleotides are TGTGCCACCAGTGACAGGGGTGCGGGCTATGGCTACACCTTC. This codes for CATSDRGAGYGYTF.

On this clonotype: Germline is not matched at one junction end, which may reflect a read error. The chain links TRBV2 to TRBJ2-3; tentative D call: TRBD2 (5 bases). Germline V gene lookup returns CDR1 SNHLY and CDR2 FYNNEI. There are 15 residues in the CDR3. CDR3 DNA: TGCGCCAGCAGCCAAGATCCCGGGGATGAAGGGACGCAGTATTTT. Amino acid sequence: CASSQDPGDEGTQYF.

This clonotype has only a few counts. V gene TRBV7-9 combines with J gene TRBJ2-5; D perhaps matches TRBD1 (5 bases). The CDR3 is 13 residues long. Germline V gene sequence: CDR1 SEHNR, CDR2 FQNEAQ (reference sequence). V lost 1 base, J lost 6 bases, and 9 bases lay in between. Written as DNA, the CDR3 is TGTGCCAGCAGCTTAGAGGGGCCGAAGACCCAGTACTTC. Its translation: CASSLEGPKTQYF.

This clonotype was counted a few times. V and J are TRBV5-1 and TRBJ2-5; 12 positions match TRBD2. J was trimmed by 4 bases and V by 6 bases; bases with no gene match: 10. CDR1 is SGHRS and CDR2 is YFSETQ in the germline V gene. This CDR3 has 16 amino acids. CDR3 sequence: CASNGLAGRGGETQYF. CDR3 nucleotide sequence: TGCGCCAGCAACGGACTAGCGGGGAGGGGGGGAGAGACCCAGTACTTC.

The CDR3 sequence: CASSRPGTGTYNEQFF. CDR3 nucleotide sequence: TGTGCCAGCAGTCGCCCCGGGACAGGGACCTACAATGAGCAGTTCTTC. The chain carries TRBV28 and TRBJ2-1, with 9 bases identical to TRBD1. In germline, CDR1 is MDHEN, CDR2 SYDVKM. With 5 bases clipped from V and 2 bases from J, the junction kept 7 bases outside the gene matches. The CDR3 extends over 16 amino acids.

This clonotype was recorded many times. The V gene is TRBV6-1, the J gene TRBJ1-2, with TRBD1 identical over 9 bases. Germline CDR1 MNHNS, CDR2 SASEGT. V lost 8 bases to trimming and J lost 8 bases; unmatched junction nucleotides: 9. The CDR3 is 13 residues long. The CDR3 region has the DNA TGTGCCAGCCTCACCGACAGGGGGGGGGGCTACACCTTC. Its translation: CASLTDRGGGYTF.

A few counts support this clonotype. The CDR3 loop reads CASSSGSLYEQYF. For the CDR3, the DNA is TGTGCCAGTAGTTCCGGGAGTCTCTACGAGCAGTACTTC. The J gene is TRBJ2-7, the V gene TRBV19, with TRBD2 as a possible D gene (6 bases). The CDR3 is 13 amino acids. Trimming shortened V by 5 bases and J by 3 bases, and 11 bases separated the two germline ends. Germline V gene data show CDR1 as LNHDA and CDR2 as SQIVND (reference sequence).

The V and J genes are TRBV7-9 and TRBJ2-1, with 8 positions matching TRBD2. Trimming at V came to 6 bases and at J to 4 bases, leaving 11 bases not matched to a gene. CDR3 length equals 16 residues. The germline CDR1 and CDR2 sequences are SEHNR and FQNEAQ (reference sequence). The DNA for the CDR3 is TGTGCCAGCAGTCGGGACTCTAGCGGGCAATACAATGAGCAGTTCTTC. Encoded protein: CASSRDSSGQYNEQFF.

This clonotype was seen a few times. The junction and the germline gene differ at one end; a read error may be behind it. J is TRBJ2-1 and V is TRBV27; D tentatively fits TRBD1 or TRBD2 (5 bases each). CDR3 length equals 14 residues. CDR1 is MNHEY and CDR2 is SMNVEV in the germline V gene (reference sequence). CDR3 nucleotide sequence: TGTGCCAGCAGTTTTGGGGGTTCCTACAATAAGCAGTTCTTC. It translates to CASSFGGSYNKQFF.

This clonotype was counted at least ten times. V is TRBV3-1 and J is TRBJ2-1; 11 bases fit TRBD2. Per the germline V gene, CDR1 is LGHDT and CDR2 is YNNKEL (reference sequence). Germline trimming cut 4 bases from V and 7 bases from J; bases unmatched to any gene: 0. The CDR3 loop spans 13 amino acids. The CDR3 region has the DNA TGTGCCAGCAGCCCTAGCGGGGGGAATGAGCAGTTCTTC. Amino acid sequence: CASSPSGGNEQFF.

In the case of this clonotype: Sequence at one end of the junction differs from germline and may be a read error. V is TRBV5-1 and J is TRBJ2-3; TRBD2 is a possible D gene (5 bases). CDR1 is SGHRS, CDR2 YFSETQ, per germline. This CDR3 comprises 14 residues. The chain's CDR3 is CASSQQVAPDTQYF. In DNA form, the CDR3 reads TGTGCCAGCAGCCAACAAGTAGCGCCAGATACGCAGTATTTT. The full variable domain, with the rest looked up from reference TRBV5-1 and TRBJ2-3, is KAGVTQTPRYLIKTRGQQVTLSCSPISGHRSVSWYQQTPGQGLQFLFEYFSETQRNKGNFPGRFSGRQFSNSRSEMNVSTLELGDSALYLCASSQQVAPDTQYFGPGTRLTVL.

CDR3 nucleotides: TGCAGCGTCGTCCAGAGCTCCTACGAGCAGTACTTC. Its protein is CSVVQSSYEQYF. V usage is TRBV29-1 and J usage is TRBJ2-7; D remains unclear. From germline, CDR1 is SQVTM and CDR2 ANQGSEA. Trimming removed 6 bases from V and 0 bases from J, with 9 bases in between. The CDR3 is made up of 12 amino acids.

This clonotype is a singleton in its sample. The CDR3 is CASSGTGTGASYNEQFF. CDR3 nucleotide sequence: TGTGCCAGCAGCGGAACCGGGACAGGGGCTTCCTACAATGAGCAGTTCTTC. The rearrangement joins TRBV9 to TRBJ2-1; 10 positions match TRBD1. Germline-derived CDR1 and CDR2 are SGDLS and YYNGEE. This CDR3 is 17 amino acids long. The ends lost 3 bases at V and 1 base at J; junction bases unmatched: 7.

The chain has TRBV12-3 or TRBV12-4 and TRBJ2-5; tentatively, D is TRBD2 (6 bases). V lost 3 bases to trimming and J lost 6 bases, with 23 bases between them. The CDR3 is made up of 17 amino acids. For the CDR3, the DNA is TGTGCCAGCAGTTTCCTTCAGGCGGGAAGGTTTCAAAAGACCCAGTACTTC. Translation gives CASSFLQAGRFQKTQYF.

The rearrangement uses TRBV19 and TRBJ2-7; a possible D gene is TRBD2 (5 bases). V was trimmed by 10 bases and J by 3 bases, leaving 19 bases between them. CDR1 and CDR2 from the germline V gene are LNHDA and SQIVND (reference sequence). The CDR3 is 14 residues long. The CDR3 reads CATNRGIGDYEQYF. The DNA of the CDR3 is TGTGCCACCAACCGGGGAATAGGCGACTACGAGCAGTACTTC. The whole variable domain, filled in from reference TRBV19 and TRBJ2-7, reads DGGITQSPKYLFRKEGQNVTLSCEQNLNHDAMYWYRQDPGQGLRLIYYSQIVNDFQKGDIAEGYSVSREKKESFPLTVTSAQKNPTAFYLCATNRGIGDYEQYFGPGTRLTVT.

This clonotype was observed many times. Here the CDR3 DNA reads TGTGCCAGCAGTTTAGGTAGGGTGAAGGGCAATCAGCCCCAGCATTTT. Protein sequence: CASSLGRVKGNQPQHF. The chain joins TRBV28 to TRBJ1-5; D unclear. Trimming shortened V by 2 bases and J by 2 bases, and 13 bases separated the two germline ends. CDR3 length: 16 amino acids. Germline V gene data show CDR1 as MDHEN and CDR2 as SYDVKM.

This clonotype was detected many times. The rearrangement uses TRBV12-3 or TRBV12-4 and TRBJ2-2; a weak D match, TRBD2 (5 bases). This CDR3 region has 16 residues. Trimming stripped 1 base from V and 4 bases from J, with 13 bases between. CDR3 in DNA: TGTGCCAGCAGTTTAGGGGCCCGACGGGGCACCGGGGAGCTGTTTTTT. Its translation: CASSLGARRGTGELFF.

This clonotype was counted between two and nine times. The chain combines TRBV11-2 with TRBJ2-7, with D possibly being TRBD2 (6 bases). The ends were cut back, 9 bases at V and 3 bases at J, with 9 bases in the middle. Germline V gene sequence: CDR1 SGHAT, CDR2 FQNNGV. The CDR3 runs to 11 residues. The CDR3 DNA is TGTGCCAGTGGGGAGGACTACGAGCAGTACTTC. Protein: CASGEDYEQYF.